This is a list of T cell receptor beta chains from one sample in a study of cytomegalovirus exposure and HLA in healthy donors. Assay used: immunoSEQ multiplex PCR; TCRdb lists only in-frame clones, some missing. The table lists fewer than 200,000 clones, roughly 82% of them singletons, with 1% to 1.5% in the top ten. The sequencing input was PBMCs. The receptor set was obtained from a girl aged 2-10 years in good health and CMV-seropositive. Each CDR3 is given with its conserved first and last residue. Fields, in order: clone size, D gene, J gene, V gene, CDR3 DNA, CDR3 protein. A D gene is named only where the DNA matches it firmly. The size entry is marked missing in some rows and otherwise reads once, few, many or a size class.

size: .; D: .; J: TRBJ1-2; V: TRBV4-1; DNA: TGCGCCAGCAGCTTCGGGTCAAGAGCTAACTATGGCTACACCTTC; CDR3: CASSFGSRANYGYTF
size: .; D: .; J: TRBJ1-2; V: TRBV29-1; DNA: TGCAGCGTTGAGAGGGGCGGGGGGCGACCTAACTATGGCTACACCTTC; CDR3: CSVERGGGRPNYGYTF
size: .; D: .; J: TRBJ1-1; V: TRBV28; DNA: TGTGCCAGCAGTTTACGCCCCAGTTACACTGAAGCTTTCTTT; CDR3: CASSLRPSYTEAFF
size: few; D: .; J: TRBJ2-2; V: TRBV6-1; DNA: TGTGCCAGCAGTGTTACTACGACTATTAACACCGGGGAGCTGTTTTTT; CDR3: CASSVTTTINTGELFF
size: .; D: .; J: TRBJ2-3; V: TRBV5-6; DNA: TGTGCCAGCAGCTTCGGGGGAGCAGATACGCAGTATTTT; CDR3: CASSFGGADTQYF
size: .; D: TRBD1; J: TRBJ2-7; V: TRBV15; DNA: TGTGCCACCAGCACGACGACAGGGCTCGAGCAGTACTTC; CDR3: CATSTTTGLEQYF
size: .; D: TRBD1; J: TRBJ2-7; V: TRBV19; DNA: TGTGCCAGTAGTTCCACCTACAGGGGACGGAACGAGCAGTACTTC; CDR3: CASSSTYRGRNEQYF
size: .; D: TRBD2; J: TRBJ2-7; V: TRBV11-2; DNA: TGTGCCAGCAGCCCGTTAGCGGGAGGGTTCTACGAGCAGTACTTC; CDR3: CASSPLAGGFYEQYF
size: .; D: .; J: TRBJ1-1; V: TRBV30; DNA: TGTGCCTGGGGGAGGGGCCCGAGAAGGGATGAAGCTTTCTTT; CDR3: CAWGRGPRRDEAFF
size: few; D: .; J: TRBJ2-7; V: TRBV6-1; DNA: TGTGCCAGCAGTGAAGGGGACACAACATCCTACGAGCAGTACTTC; CDR3: CASSEGDTTSYEQYF
size: .; D: .; J: TRBJ2-7; V: TRBV7-2; DNA: TGTGCCAGCAGCACCAGGGACTCCTACGAGCAGTACTTC; CDR3: CASSTRDSYEQYF
size: .; D: .; J: TRBJ2-7; V: TRBV5-6; DNA: TGTGCCAGCAGCTCAAGCGGAGGCACACCCTACGAGCAGTACTTC; CDR3: CASSSSGGTPYEQYF
size: .; D: .; J: TRBJ1-2; V: TRBV6-5; DNA: TGTGCCAGCAGTTACGCGGGGTCCTATGGCTACACCTTC; CDR3: CASSYAGSYGYTF
size: .; D: TRBD2; J: TRBJ2-1; V: TRBV9; DNA: TGTGCCAGCAGCGGTAGCGGGAGGGCCCTCGCTGAGCAGTTCTTC; CDR3: CASSGSGRALAEQFF
size: .; D: TRBD2; J: TRBJ2-2; V: TRBV5-1; DNA: TGCGCCAGCAGTCCCGGAGGCGCTAGCGGCACCGGGGAGCTGTTTTTT; CDR3: CASSPGGASGTGELFF
size: .; D: .; J: TRBJ1-2; V: TRBV2; DNA: TGTGCCCCTTTCGGAGCGGTGGGCTACACCTTC; CDR3: CAPFGAVGYTF
size: .; D: .; J: TRBJ1-2; V: TRBV19; DNA: TGTGCCAGTAGTCCTAGTCAGATTGGCTACACCTTC; CDR3: CASSPSQIGYTF
size: .; D: TRBD2; J: TRBJ2-1; V: TRBV5-1; DNA: TGCGCCAGCAGCTTGGTGCGGGGGAGCGTTTACAATGAGCAGTTCTTC; CDR3: CASSLVRGSVYNEQFF
size: .; D: TRBD2; J: TRBJ2-7; V: TRBV2; DNA: TGTGCCACCGGATATCTAGCGGGACCGGGCCACGAGCAGTACTTC; CDR3: CATGYLAGPGHEQYF
size: .; D: TRBD2; J: TRBJ2-7; V: TRBV13; DNA: TGTGCCAGCAGCTTAGCGGGAGAAGCGGGGGGGGCTCGAGGCGAGCAGTACTTC; CDR3: CASSLAGEAGGARGEQYF
size: .; D: TRBD2; J: TRBJ2-3; V: TRBV10-3; DNA: TGTGCGATCACAGGGACTAGCGGGGGGGCGGGAGATACGCAGTATTTT; CDR3: CAITGTSGGAGDTQYF
size: few; D: .; J: TRBJ1-4; V: TRBV5-1; DNA: TGCGCCAGCAGCCGCAACCACAAAGCAACTAATGAAAAACTGTTTTTT; CDR3: CASSRNHKATNEKLFF
size: .; D: .; J: TRBJ1-1; V: TRBV4-1; DNA: TGCGCCAGCAGCCTTCTCCGTCATCAGGGGTCCCTGGAAGACACTGAAGCTTTCTTT; CDR3: CASSLLRHQGSLEDTEAFF
size: .; D: .; J: TRBJ2-1; V: TRBV28; DNA: TGTGCCAGCACGGGAGAGGCTAGGTGGAATGAGCAGTTCTTC; CDR3: CASTGEARWNEQFF
size: .; D: TRBD1; J: TRBJ1-1; V: TRBV5-1; DNA: TGCGCCAGCAGCTCGTTGGACAGGATGAACACTGAAGCTTTCTTT; CDR3: CASSSLDRMNTEAFF
size: .; D: TRBD2; J: TRBJ2-2; V: TRBV5-1; DNA: TGCGCCAGCAGCTCCAGCGGGAAGATCACCGGGGAGCTGTTTTTT; CDR3: CASSSSGKITGELFF
size: .; D: .; J: TRBJ1-2; V: TRBV18; DNA: TGTGCCAGCTCACTCCCTCACTATGGCTACACCTTC; CDR3: CASSLPHYGYTF
size: .; D: .; J: TRBJ1-6; V: TRBV9; DNA: TGTGCCAGCAGCGTAGGGGGGGGGAATTCACCCCTCCACTTT; CDR3: CASSVGGGNSPLHF
size: .; D: .; J: TRBJ2-7; V: TRBV27; DNA: TGTGCCAGCAGTCCCCCATACAGTCTCTCCTACGAGCAGTACTTC; CDR3: CASSPPYSLSYEQYF
size: .; D: .; J: TRBJ1-2; V: TRBV6-1; DNA: TGTGCCAGCAGTGAGGGTTCATTAGCTAACACCTATGGCTACACCTTC; CDR3: CASSEGSLANTYGYTF
size: few; D: .; J: TRBJ1-2; V: TRBV19; DNA: TGTGCCAGTAGTAGCGGGACGGCTTATGGCTACACCTTC; CDR3: CASSSGTAYGYTF
size: .; D: TRBD2; J: TRBJ2-5; V: TRBV4-1; DNA: TGCGCCAGCAGCCAAGTTTATAGAGGGACTAGCGGGAGTCAGACCCAGTACTTC; CDR3: CASSQVYRGTSGSQTQYF
size: .; D: .; J: TRBJ2-3; V: TRBV19; DNA: TGTGCCAGTAGCCGCGAAGGGGGTGCAGAGATCACAGATACGCAGTATTTT; CDR3: CASSREGGAEITDTQYF
size: .; D: TRBD2; J: TRBJ2-6; V: TRBV9; DNA: TGTGCCAGCAGCGTAGAAGCGGGGAGCTCTGGGGCCAACGTCCTGACTTTC; CDR3: CASSVEAGSSGANVLTF
size: few; D: .; J: TRBJ1-2; V: TRBV5-6; DNA: TGTGCCAGCAGCCTTGGACTAAACTATGGCTACACCTTC; CDR3: CASSLGLNYGYTF
size: .; D: TRBD1; J: TRBJ2-7; V: TRBV11-3; DNA: TGTGCCAGCAGCTTTGCCCAGGGGGCGCTTGCCGAGCAGTACTTC; CDR3: CASSFAQGALAEQYF
size: .; D: .; J: TRBJ2-1; V: TRBV2; DNA: TGTGCCAGCAGTGCGTACTACAATGAGCAGTTCTTC; CDR3: CASSAYYNEQFF
size: .; D: TRBD1; J: TRBJ1-5; V: TRBV19; DNA: TGTGCCAGTAGTACCCCGGACAGGGTGGGTCAGCCCCAGCATTTT; CDR3: CASSTPDRVGQPQHF
size: few; D: TRBD1; J: TRBJ2-7; V: TRBV7-2; DNA: TGTGCCAGTGCTCGGGACAGCCCTACCTACGAGCAGTACTTC; CDR3: CASARDSPTYEQYF
size: .; D: TRBD1; J: TRBJ2-5; V: TRBV10-2; DNA: TGCGCCAGCACCCCAGGGGGTTTCCAAGAGACCCAGTACTTC; CDR3: CASTPGGFQETQYF
size: .; D: .; J: TRBJ2-2; V: TRBV7-6; DNA: TGTGCCAGCAGGGTGGTAACAGGGCTCACGGGGGAGCTGTTTTTT; CDR3: CASRVVTGLTGELFF
size: .; D: .; J: TRBJ1-2; V: TRBV18; DNA: TGTGCCAGCTCACCGTCGGACACAAACTATGGCTACACCTTC; CDR3: CASSPSDTNYGYTF
size: .; D: .; J: TRBJ1-2; V: TRBV23-1; DNA: TGCGCCAGCAGTCAAGAGGGAGGATCCTTC; CDR3: CASSQEGGSF